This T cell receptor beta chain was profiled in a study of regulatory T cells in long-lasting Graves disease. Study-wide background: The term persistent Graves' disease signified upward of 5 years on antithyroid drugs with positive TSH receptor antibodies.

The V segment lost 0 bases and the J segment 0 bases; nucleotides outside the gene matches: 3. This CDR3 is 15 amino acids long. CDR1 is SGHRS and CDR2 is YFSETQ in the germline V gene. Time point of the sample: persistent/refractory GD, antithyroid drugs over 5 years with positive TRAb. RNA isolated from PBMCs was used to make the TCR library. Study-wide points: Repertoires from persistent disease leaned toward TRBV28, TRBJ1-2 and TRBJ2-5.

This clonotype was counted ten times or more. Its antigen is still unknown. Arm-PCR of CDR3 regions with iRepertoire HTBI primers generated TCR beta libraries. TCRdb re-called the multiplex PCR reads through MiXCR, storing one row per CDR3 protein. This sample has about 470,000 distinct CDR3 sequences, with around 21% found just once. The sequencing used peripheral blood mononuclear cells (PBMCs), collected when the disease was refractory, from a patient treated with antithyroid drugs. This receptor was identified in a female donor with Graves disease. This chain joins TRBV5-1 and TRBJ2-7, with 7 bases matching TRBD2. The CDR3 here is CASSLVAGDSYEQYF. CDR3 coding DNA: TGCGCCAGCAGCTTGGTTGCGGGAGACTCCTACGAGCAGTACTTC. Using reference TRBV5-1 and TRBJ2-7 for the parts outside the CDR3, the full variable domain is KAGVTQTPRYLIKTRGQQVTLSCSPISGHRSVSWYQQTPGQGLQFLFEYFSETQRNKGNFPGRFSGRQFSNSRSEMNVSTLELGDSALYLCASSLVAGDSYEQYFGPGTRLTVT.